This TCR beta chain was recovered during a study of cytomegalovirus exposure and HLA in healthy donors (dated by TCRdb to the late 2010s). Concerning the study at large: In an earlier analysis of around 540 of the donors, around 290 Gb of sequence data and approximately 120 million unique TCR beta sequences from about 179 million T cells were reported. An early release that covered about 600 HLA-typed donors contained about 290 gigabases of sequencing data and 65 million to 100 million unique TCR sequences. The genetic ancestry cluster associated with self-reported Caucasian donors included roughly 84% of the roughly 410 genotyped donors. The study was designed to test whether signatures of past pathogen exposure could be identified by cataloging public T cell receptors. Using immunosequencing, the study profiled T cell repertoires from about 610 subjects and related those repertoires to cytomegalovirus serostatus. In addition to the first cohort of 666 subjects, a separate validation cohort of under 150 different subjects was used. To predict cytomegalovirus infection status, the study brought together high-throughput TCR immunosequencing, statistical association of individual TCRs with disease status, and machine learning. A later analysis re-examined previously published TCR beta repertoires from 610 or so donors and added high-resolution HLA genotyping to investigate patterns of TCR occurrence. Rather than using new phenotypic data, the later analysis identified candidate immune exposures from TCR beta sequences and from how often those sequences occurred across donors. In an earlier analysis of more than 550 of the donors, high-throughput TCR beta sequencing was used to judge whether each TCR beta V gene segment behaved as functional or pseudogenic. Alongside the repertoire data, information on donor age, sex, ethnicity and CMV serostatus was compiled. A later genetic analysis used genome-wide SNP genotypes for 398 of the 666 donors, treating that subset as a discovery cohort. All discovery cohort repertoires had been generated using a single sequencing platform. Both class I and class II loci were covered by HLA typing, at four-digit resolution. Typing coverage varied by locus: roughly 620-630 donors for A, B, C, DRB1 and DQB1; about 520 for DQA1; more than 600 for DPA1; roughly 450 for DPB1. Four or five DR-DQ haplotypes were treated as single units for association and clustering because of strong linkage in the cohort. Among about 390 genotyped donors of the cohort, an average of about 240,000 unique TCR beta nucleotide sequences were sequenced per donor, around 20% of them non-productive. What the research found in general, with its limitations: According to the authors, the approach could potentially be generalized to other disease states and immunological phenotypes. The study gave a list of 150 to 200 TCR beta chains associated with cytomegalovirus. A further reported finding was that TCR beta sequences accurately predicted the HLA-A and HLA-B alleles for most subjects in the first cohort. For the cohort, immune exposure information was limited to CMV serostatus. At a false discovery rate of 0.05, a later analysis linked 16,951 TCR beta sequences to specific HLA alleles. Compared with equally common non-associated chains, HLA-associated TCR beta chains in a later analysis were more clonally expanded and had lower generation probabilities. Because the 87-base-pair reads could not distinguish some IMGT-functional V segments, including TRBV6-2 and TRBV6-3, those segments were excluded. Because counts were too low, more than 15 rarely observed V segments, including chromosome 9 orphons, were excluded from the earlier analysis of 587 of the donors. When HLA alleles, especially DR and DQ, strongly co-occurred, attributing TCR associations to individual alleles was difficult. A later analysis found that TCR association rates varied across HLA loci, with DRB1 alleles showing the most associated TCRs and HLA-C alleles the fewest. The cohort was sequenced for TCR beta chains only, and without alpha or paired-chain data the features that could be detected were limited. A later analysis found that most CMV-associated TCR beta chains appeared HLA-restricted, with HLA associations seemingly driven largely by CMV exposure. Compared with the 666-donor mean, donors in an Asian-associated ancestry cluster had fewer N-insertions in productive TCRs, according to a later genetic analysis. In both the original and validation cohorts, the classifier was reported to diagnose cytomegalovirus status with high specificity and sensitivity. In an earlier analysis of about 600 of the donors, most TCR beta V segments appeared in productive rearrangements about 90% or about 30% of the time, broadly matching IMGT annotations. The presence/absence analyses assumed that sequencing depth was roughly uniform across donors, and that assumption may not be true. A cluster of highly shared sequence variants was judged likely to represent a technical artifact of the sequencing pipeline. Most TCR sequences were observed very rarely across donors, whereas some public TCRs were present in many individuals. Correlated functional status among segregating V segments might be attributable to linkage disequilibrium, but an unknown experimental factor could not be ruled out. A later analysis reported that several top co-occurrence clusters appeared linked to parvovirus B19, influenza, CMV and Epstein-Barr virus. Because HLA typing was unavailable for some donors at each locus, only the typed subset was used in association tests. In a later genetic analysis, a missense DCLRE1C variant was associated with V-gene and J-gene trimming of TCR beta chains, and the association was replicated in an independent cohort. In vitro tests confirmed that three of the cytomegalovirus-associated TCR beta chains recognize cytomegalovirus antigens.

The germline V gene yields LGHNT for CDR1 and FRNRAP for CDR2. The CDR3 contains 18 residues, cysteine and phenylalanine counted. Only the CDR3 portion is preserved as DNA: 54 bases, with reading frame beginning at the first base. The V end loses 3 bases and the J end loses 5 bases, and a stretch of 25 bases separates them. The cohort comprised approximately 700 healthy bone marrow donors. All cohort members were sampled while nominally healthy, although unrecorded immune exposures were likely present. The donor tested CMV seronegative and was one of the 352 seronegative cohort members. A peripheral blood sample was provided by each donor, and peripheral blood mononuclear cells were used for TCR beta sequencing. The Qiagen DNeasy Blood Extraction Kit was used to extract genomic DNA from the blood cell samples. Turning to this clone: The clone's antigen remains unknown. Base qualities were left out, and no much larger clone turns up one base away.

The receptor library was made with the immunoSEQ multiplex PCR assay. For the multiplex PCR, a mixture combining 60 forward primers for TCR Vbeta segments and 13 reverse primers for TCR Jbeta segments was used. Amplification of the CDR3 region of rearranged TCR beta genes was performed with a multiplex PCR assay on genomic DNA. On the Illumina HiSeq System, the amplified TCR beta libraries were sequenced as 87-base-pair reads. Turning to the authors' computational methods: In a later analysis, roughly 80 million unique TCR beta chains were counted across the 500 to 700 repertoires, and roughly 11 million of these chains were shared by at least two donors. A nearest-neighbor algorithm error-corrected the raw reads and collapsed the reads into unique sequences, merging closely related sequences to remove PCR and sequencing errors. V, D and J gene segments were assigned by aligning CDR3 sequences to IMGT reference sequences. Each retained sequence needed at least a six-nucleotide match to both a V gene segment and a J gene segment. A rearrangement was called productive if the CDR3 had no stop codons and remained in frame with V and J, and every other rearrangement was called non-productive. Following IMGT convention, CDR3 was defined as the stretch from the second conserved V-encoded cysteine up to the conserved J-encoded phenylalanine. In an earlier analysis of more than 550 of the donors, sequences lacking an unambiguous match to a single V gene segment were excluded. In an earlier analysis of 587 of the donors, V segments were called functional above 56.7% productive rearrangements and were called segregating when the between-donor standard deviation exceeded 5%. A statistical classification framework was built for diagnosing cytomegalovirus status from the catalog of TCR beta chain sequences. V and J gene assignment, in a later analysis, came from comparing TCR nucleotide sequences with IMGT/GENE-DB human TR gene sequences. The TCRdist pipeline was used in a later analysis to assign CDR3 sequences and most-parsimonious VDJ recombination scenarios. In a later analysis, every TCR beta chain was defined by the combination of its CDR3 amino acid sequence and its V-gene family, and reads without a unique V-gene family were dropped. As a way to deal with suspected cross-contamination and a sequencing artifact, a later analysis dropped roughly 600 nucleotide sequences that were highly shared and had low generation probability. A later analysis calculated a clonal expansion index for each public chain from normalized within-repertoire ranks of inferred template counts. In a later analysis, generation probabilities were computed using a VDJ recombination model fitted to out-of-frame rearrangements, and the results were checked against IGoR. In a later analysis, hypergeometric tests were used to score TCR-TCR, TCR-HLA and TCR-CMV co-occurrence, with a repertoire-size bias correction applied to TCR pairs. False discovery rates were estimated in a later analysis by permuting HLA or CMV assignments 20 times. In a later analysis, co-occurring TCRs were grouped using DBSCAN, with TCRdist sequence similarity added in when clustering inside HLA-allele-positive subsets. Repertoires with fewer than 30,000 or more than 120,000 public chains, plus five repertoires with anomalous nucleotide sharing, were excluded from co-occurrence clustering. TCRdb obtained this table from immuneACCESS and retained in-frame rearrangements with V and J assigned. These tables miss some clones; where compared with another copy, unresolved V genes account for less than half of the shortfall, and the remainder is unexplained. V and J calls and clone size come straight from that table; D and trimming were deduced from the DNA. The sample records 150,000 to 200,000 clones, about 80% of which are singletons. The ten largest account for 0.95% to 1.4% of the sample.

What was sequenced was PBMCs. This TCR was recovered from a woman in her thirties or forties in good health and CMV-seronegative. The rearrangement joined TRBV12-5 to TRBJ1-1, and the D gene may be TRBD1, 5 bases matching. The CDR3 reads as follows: CASGFRGWGGTRTTEAFF. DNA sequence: TGTGCTAGTGGTTTTCGGGGGTGGGGGGGAACCCGAACAACTGAAGCTTTCTTT.